This T cell receptor (beta chain) was identified during a study of T cells in localized non-small cell lung cancer. Sequenced by immunoSEQ multiplex PCR; TCRdb stores in-frame clones only, minus some. The sample includes fewer than 90,000 clones, less than 85% seen only once; the top ten take roughly 19%. The CDR3 length is 16 residues. Germline V CDR1 and CDR2: SGHAT, FQNNGV. The V end was cut by 0 bases, the J end by 0 bases, with 11 bases between. This clone was counted between two and nine times. The material was PBMCs, obtained before any cancer treatment. This receptor was taken from a man aged 40 to 70 with stage II squamous cell lung carcinoma. The J gene is TRBJ1-1, the V gene TRBV11-2; the D is unclear. DNA of the CDR3: TGTGCCAGCAGCTTAGAGAGAAGTAGAATGAACACTGAAGCTTTCTTT. This gives the protein CASSLERSRMNTEAFF.